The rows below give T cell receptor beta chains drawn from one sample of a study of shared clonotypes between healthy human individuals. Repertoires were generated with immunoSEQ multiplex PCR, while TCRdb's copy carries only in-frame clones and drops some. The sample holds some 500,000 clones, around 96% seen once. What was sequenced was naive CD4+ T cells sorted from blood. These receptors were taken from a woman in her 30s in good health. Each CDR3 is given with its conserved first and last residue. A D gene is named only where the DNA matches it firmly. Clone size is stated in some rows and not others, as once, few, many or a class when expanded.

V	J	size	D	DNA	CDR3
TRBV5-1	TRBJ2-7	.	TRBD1	TGCGCCAGCAGAGGGACAGGGGCCTACGAGCAGTACTTC	CASRGTGAYEQYF
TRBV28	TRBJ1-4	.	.	TGTGCCAGCAGCACCGCCGGGGCTAATGAAAAACTGTTTTTT	CASSTAGANEKLFF
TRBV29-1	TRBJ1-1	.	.	TGCAGCGCAAGCCGAAGAGGACAGGAAGCTTTCTTT	CSASRRGQEAFF
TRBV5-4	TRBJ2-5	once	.	TGTGCCAGCAGCCGGGCTCAGGGGGGAGAGACCCAGTACTTC	CASSRAQGGETQYF
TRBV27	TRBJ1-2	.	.	TGTGCCAGCAGTTTATATAGGGACTATGGCTACACCTTC	CASSLYRDYGYTF
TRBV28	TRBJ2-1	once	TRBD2	TGTGCCAGCAGTTTGAGGGGACTAGCGGGAGTAAATGAGCAGTTCTTC	CASSLRGLAGVNEQFF
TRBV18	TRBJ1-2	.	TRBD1	TGTGCCAGCTCACCGCGTACAGGGGTCGAGGACTATGGCTACACCTTC	CASSPRTGVEDYGYTF
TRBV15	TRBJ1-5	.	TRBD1	TGTGCCACCAGCATGCGACAGGGCCAAGGGCAGCCCCAGCATTTT	CATSMRQGQGQPQHF
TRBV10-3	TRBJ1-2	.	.	TGTGCCATCAGGGGTTCCGGCTATGGCTACACCTTC	CAIRGSGYGYTF
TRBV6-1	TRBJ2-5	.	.	TGTGCCAGCAGTGAGCCACAGGGGAGGGAGACCCAGTACTTC	CASSEPQGRETQYF
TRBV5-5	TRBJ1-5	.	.	TGTGCCAGCAGCTTGAGGTTTACTCCTGGTAATTATCAGCCCCAGCATTTT	CASSLRFTPGNYQPQHF
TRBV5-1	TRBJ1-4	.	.	TGCGCCAGCAGCCTAGTATCGGAAAATGAAAAACTGTTTTTT	CASSLVSENEKLFF
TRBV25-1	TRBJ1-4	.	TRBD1	TGTGCCAGCAGCCCTAGGACAGGGGGCCGGGGTGAAAAACTGTTTTTT	CASSPRTGGRGEKLFF
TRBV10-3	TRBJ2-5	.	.	TGTGCCATCAGTGAGTCGGCACAACGGGGGGAGACCCAGTACTTC	CAISESAQRGETQYF
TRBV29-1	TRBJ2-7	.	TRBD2	TGCAGCGTTGCGGGCGGGGGCTACGAGCAGTACTTC	CSVAGGGYEQYF
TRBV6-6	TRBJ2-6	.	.	TGTGCCAGCAATCAGGGATCTGGGGCCAACGTCCTGACTTTC	CASNQGSGANVLTF
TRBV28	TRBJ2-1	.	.	TGTGCCAGTAAGTTTGGCGGGCGACGCTCCTACAATGAGCAGTTCTTC	CASKFGGRRSYNEQFF
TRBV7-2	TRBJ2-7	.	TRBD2	TGTGCCAGCAGCTTAATGGGTAGCGGGAGCTCCTACGAGCAGTACTTC	CASSLMGSGSSYEQYF
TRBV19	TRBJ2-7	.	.	TGTGCCAGTAGTATGGGGACTTTCCGCGACCTGTATGTCTACGAGCAGTACTTC	CASSMGTFRDLYVYEQYF
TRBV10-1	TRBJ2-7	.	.	TGCGCCAGCAGTGAGTACAGGGACGGCTACGAGCAGTACTTC	CASSEYRDGYEQYF
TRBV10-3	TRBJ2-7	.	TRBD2	TGTGCCACGGGACTAGCGGACGCGTCCTACGAGCAGTACTTC	CATGLADASYEQYF
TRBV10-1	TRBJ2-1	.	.	TGCGCCAGCAGTGAGGGGGTGAGGATCAATGAGCAGTTCTTC	CASSEGVRINEQFF
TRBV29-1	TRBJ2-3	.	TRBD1	TGCAGCGTTGAATATAGTGACAGGGCGACAGATACGCAGTATTTT	CSVEYSDRATDTQYF
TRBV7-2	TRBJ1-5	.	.	TGTGCCAGCAGCTTACTTATGAGCAATCAGCCCCAGCATTTT	CASSLLMSNQPQHF
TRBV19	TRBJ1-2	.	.	TGTGCCAGTAGTACACAGGAGTCCTATGGCTACACCTTC	CASSTQESYGYTF
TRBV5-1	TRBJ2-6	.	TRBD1	TGCGCCAGCAGCTTACAGGGGGCCTCTGGGGCCAACGTCCTGACTTTC	CASSLQGASGANVLTF
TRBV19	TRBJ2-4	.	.	TGTGCCAGTACCGTACAGGGTGGGGAAAACATTCAGTACTTC	CASTVQGGENIQYF
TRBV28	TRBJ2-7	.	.	TGTGCCAGCAGTCCTCAGGGACACGCCTACGAGCAGTACTTC	CASSPQGHAYEQYF
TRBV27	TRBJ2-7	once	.	TGTGCCAGCAGTTTATCTGGGGTCTACGAGCAGTACTTC	CASSLSGVYEQYF
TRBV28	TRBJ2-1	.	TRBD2	TGTGCCAGCAGTTTCCAGGGAGGGGCTACTAGCGGGAGCTACAATGAGCAGTTCTTC	CASSFQGGATSGSYNEQFF
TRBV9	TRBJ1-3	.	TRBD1	TGTGCCAGCAGCGTAGAGACAGGGAAGGCTGGAAACACCATATATTTT	CASSVETGKAGNTIYF
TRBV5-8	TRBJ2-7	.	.	TGTGCCAGCAGCTCCGAGGTTGGGAGAGAGCAGTACTTC	CASSSEVGREQYF
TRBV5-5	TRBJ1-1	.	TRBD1	TGTGCCAGCAGGCCGGGACAGTCCAACACTGAAGCTTTCTTT	CASRPGQSNTEAFF
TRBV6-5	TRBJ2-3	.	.	TGTGCCAGCAGTTCGGGGAATACGCAGTATTTT	CASSSGNTQYF
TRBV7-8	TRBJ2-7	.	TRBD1	TGTGCCAGCAGCCCGTTGCCGGACAGGGCCTACGAGCAGTACTTC	CASSPLPDRAYEQYF
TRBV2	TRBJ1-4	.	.	TGTGCCAGCAGTGAAAATCGGGTGGATGAAAAACTGTTTTTT	CASSENRVDEKLFF
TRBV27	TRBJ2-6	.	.	TGTGCCAGCGGCACGTGGGGAGGTGGGGCCAACGTCCTGACTTTC	CASGTWGGGANVLTF
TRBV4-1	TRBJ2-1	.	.	TGCGCCAGCAGCAGGACGGGGACTTCGGGGGATGAGCAGTTCTTC	CASSRTGTSGDEQFF
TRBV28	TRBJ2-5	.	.	TGTGCCAGCAGCCCCCCATCGACTGCGAAGACCCAGTACTTC	CASSPPSTAKTQYF
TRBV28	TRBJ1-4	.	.	TGTGCCAGCAGTTTTCCTCCCAGACGAGAGGAAAAACTGTTTTTT	CASSFPPRREEKLFF
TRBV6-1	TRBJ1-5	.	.	TGTGCCAGCGAGACTCTCAGGGATCCTCAGCCCCAGCATTTT	CASETLRDPQPQHF
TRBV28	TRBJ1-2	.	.	TGTGCCAGCAGTCCTATCAGGTGGAGCGCCTATGGCTACACCTTC	CASSPIRWSAYGYTF
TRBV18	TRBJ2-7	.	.	TGTGCCAGCTCACCACCGAACAGAGCTGTTCCCTACGAGCAGTACTTC	CASSPPNRAVPYEQYF
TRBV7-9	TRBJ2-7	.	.	TGTGCCAGCAGCTTAGGACAGGAAAGCTACGAGCAGTACTTC	CASSLGQESYEQYF
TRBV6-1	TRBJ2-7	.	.	TGTGCCAGCAGTGAAGAGACAGTGCTGGCTGAGCAGTACTTC	CASSEETVLAEQYF
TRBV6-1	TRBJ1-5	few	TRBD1	TGTGCCAGCAGTGGACAGGGTAGGAATCAGCCCCAGCATTTT	CASSGQGRNQPQHF
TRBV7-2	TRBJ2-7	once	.	TGTGCCAGCAGCTTAGCGCGGAATAGGGGCGGTGAGCAGTACTTC	CASSLARNRGGEQYF